One sample yielded the 14 T cell receptor beta chains listed below, sequenced in a study of Ad26.COV2.S vaccination and SARS-CoV-2 variants. The treatment is: 15 to 20 received Ad26.COV2.S at low or high dose, single or two shots; roughly five received placebo; per-sample allocation not given. Following the first vaccine or placebo injection, samples were taken on day 63. Repertoires were generated with immunoSEQ multiplex PCR, while TCRdb's copy carries only in-frame clones and drops some. The sample includes about 480,000 clones, 87% of them seen just once. Sequences were derived from peripheral blood, sampled in a trial of Ad26.COV2.S vaccine versus placebo. The receptor source for this set is a person between 18 and 65 years old who received the Ad26.COV2.S COVID-19 vaccine or a placebo.

The chain uses TRBV18 and TRBJ2-7; D uncertain. Germline CDR1 KGHSH, CDR2 LQKENI. V lost 3 bases to trimming and J lost 1 base, with 10 bases between them. The CDR3 extends over 14 amino acids. CDR3 in amino acids: CASSPAAVSYEQYF. The CDR3 nucleotides are TGTGCCAGCTCACCGGCCGCGGTATCCTACGAGCAGTACTTC.

The chain uses TRBV28 and TRBJ2-1; D might be TRBD1 (6 bases). The V and J ends lost 6 bases and 7 bases respectively, with 13 bases between them. This CDR3 contains 13 residues. Germline CDR1 is MDHEN and CDR2 is SYDVKM. In DNA form, the CDR3 reads TGTGCCAGCAGGGGGGCTTCTGTAAATGAGCAGTTCTTC. Protein product: CASRGASVNEQFF.

V gene TRBV5-6 combines with J gene TRBJ1-5; 8 bases fit TRBD1. Germline-derived CDR1 and CDR2 are SGHDT and YYEEEE. The J segment lost 9 bases and the V segment lost 5 bases, leaving 7 bases of the junction unmatched. This CDR3 is built from 13 residues. Written as DNA, the CDR3 is TGTGCCAGCAGTACGGACAGGGCCAGGCCCCAGCATTTT. This sequence encodes CASSTDRARPQHF.

The chain is built from TRBV4-2 and TRBJ2-7; perhaps TRBD1 as D (6 bases). CDR1 LGHNA and CDR2 YNFKEQ come from the germline V gene. CDR3 length: 16 residues. Trimming cost V 0 bases and J 4 bases, with 16 bases left between them. CDR3 region: CASSQEGPGVGYEQYF. Written as DNA, the CDR3 is TGTGCCAGCAGCCAAGAGGGTCCAGGGGTCGGATACGAGCAGTACTTC.

This clone was counted only a few times. Other DNA sequences in the same sample also yield this CDR3. J is TRBJ2-7 and V is TRBV3-1 (or the pseudogene TRBV3-2); no clear D gene. V was clipped by 0 bases and J by 6 bases, with 9 bases between them. Germline V gene lookup returns CDR1 LGHDT and CDR2 YNNKEL (reference sequence). The CDR3 covers 13 residues. CDR3 coding DNA: TGTGCCAGCAGCCAAGATCAATTGGGCGAGCAGTACTTC. Translation: CASSQDQLGEQYF.

V gene TRBV29-1 combines with J gene TRBJ1-4; D is uncertain. The V end was cut by 7 bases, the J end by 5 bases, with 11 bases between. The CDR3 covers 12 residues. Germline V gives CDR1 SQVTM, CDR2 ANQGSEA. The CDR3 DNA follows: TGCAGCGGGAGAGGATTAAATGAAAAACTGTTTTTT. It encodes CSGRGLNEKLFF.

This clone was counted a few times. This sequence joins TRBV6-1 and TRBJ1-1; TRBD1 is a possible D gene (6 bases). The CDR3 spans 15 residues. The V end was cut by 2 bases, the J end by 1 base, with 11 bases between. The germline gives CDR1 MNHNS, CDR2 SASEGT. The DNA of the CDR3 is TGTGCCAGCAGTGAACCACAGGGTGGGAACACTGAAGCTTTCTTT. It codes for CASSEPQGGNTEAFF.

The chain links TRBV27 to TRBJ2-7; 11 bases align to TRBD2. The CDR3 sequence is 15 residues long. V lost 4 bases to trimming and J lost 4 bases; unmatched junction nucleotides: 6. Germline V gene sequence: CDR1 MNHEY, CDR2 SMNVEV (reference sequence). CDR3 protein: CASSSPLAGVYEQYF. The CDR3 DNA reads as TGTGCCAGCAGTTCCCCACTAGCGGGAGTGTACGAGCAGTACTTC.

The gene calls are TRBV9 and TRBJ2-1; TRBD2 agrees at 7 bases. This CDR3 has 14 amino acids. Germline CDR1 is SGDLS and CDR2 is YYNGEE. V was clipped by 4 bases and J by 5 bases; unmatched bases: 6. CDR3 loop: CASSLSSGHNEQFF. The DNA for the CDR3 is TGTGCCAGCAGCCTTTCTAGCGGTCACAATGAGCAGTTCTTC. Full variable domain (remainder filled in from reference TRBV9 and TRBJ2-1): DSGVTQTPKHLITATGQRVTLRCSPRSGDLSVYWYQQSLDQGLQFLIQYYNGEERAKGNILERFSAQQFPDLHSELNLSSLELGDSALYFCASSLSSGHNEQFFGPGTRLTVL.

J is TRBJ2-2 and V is TRBV18, with 9 bases aligning to TRBD1. This CDR3 comprises 14 residues. The ends lost 3 bases at V and 7 bases at J; junction bases unmatched: 3. The germline gives CDR1 KGHSH, CDR2 LQKENI. CDR3: CASSPGQGVGELFF. The CDR3 DNA follows: TGTGCCAGCTCACCGGGACAGGGAGTCGGGGAGCTGTTTTTT. Drawing the rest from reference TRBV18 and TRBJ2-2, the complete variable domain is NAGVMQNPRHLVRRRGQEARLRCSPMKGHSHVYWYRQLPEEGLKFMVYLQKENIIDESGMPKERFSAEFPKEGPSILRIQQVVRGDSAAYFCASSPGQGVGELFFGEGSRLTVL.

Worth noting for this clone: Other DNA sequences from this sample encode an identical CDR3 as well. The chain uses TRBV20-1 and TRBJ2-7; D is uncertain. The CDR3 runs 10 residues. CDR1 is DFQATT and CDR2 is SNEGSKA in the germline V gene (reference sequence). Trimming stripped 6 bases from V and 1 base from J, with 4 bases between. The CDR3 spells CSAGSYEQYF. As DNA, the CDR3 is TGCAGTGCCGGTTCCTACGAGCAGTACTTC.

CDR3: CAWSVRVTRYGYTF. The CDR3 bases are TGTGCCTGGAGTGTACGAGTCACACGGTATGGCTACACCTTC. The chain carries TRBV30 and TRBJ1-2; D not certain. V gave up 0 bases and J gave up 5 bases, with 13 bases separating them. Germline CDR1 reads GTSNPN; CDR2 reads SVGIG (reference sequence). The CDR3 spans 14 residues. Full variable domain (missing parts from reference TRBV30 and TRBJ1-2): SQTIHQWPATLVQPVGSPLSLECTVEGTSNPNLYWYRQAAGRGLQLLFYSVGIGQISSEVPQNLSASRPQDRQFILSSKKLLLSDSGFYLCAWSVRVTRYGYTFGSGTRLTVV.

CDR3 protein: CASSQEDRRGYTF. CDR3 in DNA: TGTGCCAGCAGCCAGGAGGACAGGAGGGGCTACACCTTC. The rearrangement links TRBV4-2 to TRBJ1-2, with TRBD1 identical over 7 bases. The CDR3 is 13 amino acids. V was pared by 3 bases and J by 8 bases, with 6 bases of the junction left unmatched. Germline CDR1 LGHNA, CDR2 YNFKEQ.

This chain links TRBV7-6 with TRBJ1-5; D gene uncertain. Germline-derived CDR1 and CDR2 are SGHVS and FNYEAQ. The CDR3 contains 15 residues. Trimming stripped 1 base from V and 0 bases from J, with 7 bases between. The CDR3 coding sequence is TGTGCCAGCAGCTTAGGCCAAGTTAGCAATCAGCCCCAGCATTTT. Residues: CASSLGQVSNQPQHF.